Following are 32 T cell receptor beta chains from one sample sequenced in a study of cytomegalovirus exposure and HLA in healthy donors. The PCR ran on 60 Vbeta and 13 Jbeta primers. The repertoire was sequenced with immunoSEQ multiplex PCR; TCRdb's copy has only in-frame clones and lacks some. The sample contains 95,000 to 150,000 clones, approximately 72% of which appear only once. The source material was PBMCs. These receptors were collected from a man aged 18-30 years in good health and CMV-seronegative.

The genes are TRBV5-6 and TRBJ1-6; D gene unclear. Trimming cost V 3 bases and J 0 bases, with 7 bases left between them. Germline loops: CDR1 SGHDT, CDR2 YYEEEE. The length of the CDR3 is 15 residues. The DNA of the CDR3 is TGTGCCAGCAGCTGGGGAGTCTCCTATAATTCACCCCTCCACTTT. Amino acids: CASSWGVSYNSPLHF.

The chain uses TRBV7-3 and TRBJ2-7; 7 nucleotides match TRBD1. Germline CDR1 is SGHTA and CDR2 is FQGTGA. The V segment lost 1 base and the J segment 6 bases; nucleotides outside the gene matches: 3. The CDR3 has 13 residues. The CDR3 spells CASSLRQGSEQYF. The DNA of the CDR3 is TGTGCCAGCAGCTTAAGACAGGGAAGCGAGCAGTACTTC.

The chain is built from TRBV27 and TRBJ2-1, with TRBD2 matching over 8 bases. CDR3 size: 16 residues. From germline, CDR1 is MNHEY and CDR2 SMNVEV (reference sequence). With 5 bases clipped from V and 5 bases from J, the junction kept 11 bases outside the gene matches. CDR3 amino acids: CASSPVFGLANNEQFF. CDR3 sequence (DNA): TGTGCCAGCAGTCCAGTATTCGGACTAGCAAACAATGAGCAGTTCTTC.

This clone was found once. The rearrangement links TRBV27 to TRBJ2-1, with D possibly matching TRBD1 (5 bases). Trimming took off 7 bases at V and 2 bases at J, with 9 bases between the two ends. Germline lookup yields CDR1 MNHEY and CDR2 SMNVEV (reference sequence). The CDR3 runs to 13 residues. The CDR3 region has the DNA TGTGCCAGCACCAAGGGGCCCTACAATGAGCAGTTCTTC. It translates to CASTKGPYNEQFF.

Of note for this clone: Because the CDR3 is missing its conserved closing phenylalanine or tryptophan, this is likely a read error. The chain uses TRBV19 and TRBJ1-1, with D possibly TRBD1 on 5 matching bases. The CDR3 is made up of 14 amino acids. V was cut by 7 bases and J by 3 bases, with 15 bases left in between. Germline V gives CDR1 LNHDA, CDR2 SQIVND (reference sequence). CDR3 sequence (DNA): TGTGCCAGTACCCTCCAGGGTTGGTACACTGAAGCTTTCGTT. Encoded protein: CASTLQGWYTEAFV.

This chain joins TRBV7-3 and TRBJ2-7; 9 bases fit TRBD2. The germline gives CDR1 SGHTA, CDR2 FQGTGA. V dropped 4 bases and J dropped 6; count of bases not matched to a gene: 10. The CDR3 extends over 15 amino acids. CDR3: CASSSLPSGVGEQYF. For the CDR3, the DNA is TGTGCCAGCAGCTCTTTACCTAGCGGGGTCGGCGAGCAGTACTTC. The full variable domain, rest sourced from reference TRBV7-3 and TRBJ2-7, is GAGVSQTPSNKVTEKGKYVELRCDPISGHTALYWYRQSLGQGPEFLIYFQGTGAADDSGLPNDRFFAVRPEGSVSTLKIQRTERGDSAVYLCASSSLPSGVGEQYFGPGTRLTVT.

The V call is TRBV20-1, the J call TRBJ2-5, with 7 bases identical to TRBD2. J was trimmed by 9 bases and V by 6 bases; bases with no gene match: 4. The CDR3 length is 10 residues. CDR1 and CDR2 (germline): DFQATT, SNEGSKA (reference sequence). Here the CDR3 reads CSAHRGAQYF. Written as DNA, the CDR3 is TGCAGTGCGCACCGGGGGGCCCAGTACTTC.

The rearrangement joins TRBV7-2 to TRBJ2-7; 9 bases agree with TRBD1. The CDR3 covers 15 residues. From germline, CDR1 is SGHTA and CDR2 FQGNSA. Losses at the gene ends were 5 bases for V and 5 bases for J; bases not matched to a gene: 10. DNA of the CDR3: TGTGCCAGCAGCACGTCAGGGACAGGGAGAAACGAGCAGTACTTC. Protein product: CASSTSGTGRNEQYF.

Points on this clone: This specimen includes other DNA sequences encoding the same CDR3. The chain links TRBV9 to TRBJ2-2; D not resolved. Trimming pared 3 bases from V and 1 base from J, leaving 4 bases between. The CDR3 length is 13 residues. Germline V CDR1 and CDR2: SGDLS, YYNGEE. CDR3 nucleotide sequence: TGTGCCAGCAGCGCCGGGAACACCGGGGAGCTGTTTTTT. Its translation is CASSAGNTGELFF.

The chain joins TRBV28 to TRBJ2-2; no definite D call. Trimming cost V 2 bases and J 6 bases, with 13 bases left between them. Germline-derived CDR1 and CDR2 are MDHEN and SYDVKM. The CDR3 runs 15 residues. Here the CDR3 DNA reads TGTGCCAGCAGTTTACATCGGGTTAAGTCCGGGGAGCTGTTTTTT. Its translation is CASSLHRVKSGELFF. Full variable domain (missing parts from reference TRBV28 and TRBJ2-2): DVKVTQSSRYLVKRTGEKVFLECVQDMDHENMFWYRQDPGLGLRLIYFSYDVKMKEKGDIPEGYSVSREKKERFSLILESASTNQTSMYLCASSLHRVKSGELFFGEGSRLTVL.

This clone was observed a handful of times. The J gene is TRBJ2-1, the V gene TRBV5-6, with D perhaps matching TRBD2 (5 bases). Germline loops: CDR1 SGHDT, CDR2 YYEEEE. The CDR3 is 13 amino acids. V gave up 1 base and J gave up 9 bases, with 11 bases separating them. The CDR3 DNA sequence: TGTGCCAGCAGCTTGAGCGTACGGGGTGAGCAGTTCTTC. Translation gives CASSLSVRGEQFF. Full variable domain (missing parts from reference TRBV5-6 and TRBJ2-1): DAGVTQSPTHLIKTRGQQVTLRCSPKSGHDTVSWYQQALGQGPQFIFQYYEEEERQRGNFPDRFSGHQFPNYSSELNVNALLLGDSALYLCASSLSVRGEQFFGPGTRLTVL.

The chain has TRBV11-2 and TRBJ2-7, with D uncertain. The germline V and J ends were trimmed by 2 bases and 2 bases, with 13 bases remaining between them. CDR3 length: 15 residues. CDR1 is SGHAT, CDR2 FQNNGV, per germline. The CDR3 DNA follows: TGTGCCAGCAGCTTACCCCCGAGGCTAGCCTACGAGCAGTACTTC. Residues: CASSLPPRLAYEQYF.

The V gene is TRBV9, the J gene TRBJ1-5, with 9 bases identical to TRBD1. From germline, CDR1 is SGDLS and CDR2 YYNGEE. The CDR3 extends over 16 amino acids. The V and J ends lost 0 bases and 3 bases, in that order; junction bases with no gene match: 4. The CDR3 loop reads CASSVGDRVINQPQHF. DNA for the CDR3: TGTGCCAGCAGCGTAGGGGACAGGGTGATCAATCAGCCCCAGCATTTT.

V and J are TRBV7-2 and TRBJ2-7; tentatively, D is TRBD2 (6 bases). The CDR3 spans 15 residues. Germline V CDR1 and CDR2: SGHTA, FQGNSA. The V gene lost 1 base and the J gene lost 1 base, with 11 bases spanning the gap. The CDR3 region is CASSLVGGGSYEQYF. The CDR3 region has the DNA TGTGCCAGCAGCTTAGTTGGAGGAGGGTCCTACGAGCAGTACTTC.

The rearrangement uses TRBV4-2 and TRBJ2-1; TRBD2 might be the D (7 bases). CDR3 length equals 17 residues. The germline V gene has CDR1 LGHNA and CDR2 YNFKEQ. The V gene lost 1 base and the J gene lost 8 bases, with 21 bases spanning the gap. CDR3 region: CASSQGGRGGGGDEQFF. The CDR3 nucleotides are TGTGCCAGCAGCCAAGGGGGCCGGGGAGGCGGGGGCGATGAGCAGTTCTTC.

This sequence joins TRBV15 and TRBJ2-7; no clear D gene. Per the germline V gene, CDR1 is LNHNV and CDR2 is YYDKDF (reference sequence). Between the trimmed V and J ends, which lost 1 base and 0 bases, there was a span of 7 bases. This CDR3 contains 14 residues. CDR3 protein: CATSRGRYSYEQYF. Written as DNA, the CDR3 is TGTGCCACCAGCAGAGGTCGGTACTCCTACGAGCAGTACTTC.

This clone has a single count. The chain links TRBV9 to TRBJ1-2, with D possibly matching TRBD1 (5 bases). This CDR3 spans 15 amino acids. Trimming shortened V by 4 bases and J by 5 bases, and 18 bases separated the two germline ends. The V gene's germline CDR1 is SGDLS and CDR2 YYNGEE. CDR3 loop: CASSQGRRGQYGYTF. CDR3 sequence (DNA): TGTGCCAGCAGCCAAGGTCGGAGGGGTCAGTATGGCTACACCTTC.

This chain uses TRBV9 with TRBJ2-5; maybe TRBD1 (6 bases). The CDR3 length is 13 residues. Trimming took off 1 base at V and 4 bases at J, with 8 bases between the two ends. The germline V gene has CDR1 SGDLS and CDR2 YYNGEE. Written as DNA, the CDR3 is TGTGCCAGCAGCGTATTAGGGGGAGAGACCCAGTACTTC. It is translated as CASSVLGGETQYF.

The chain uses TRBV2 and TRBJ2-5; D gene ambiguous. This CDR3 has 14 amino acids. The germline V gene encodes CDR1 SNHLY and CDR2 FYNNEI. V lost 7 bases and J lost 0, with 12 bases in between. The CDR3 nucleotides are TGTGCCAGCAAAGCCCGCTTGTACCAAGAGACCCAGTACTTC. It is translated as CASKARLYQETQYF. Combining the CDR3 with reference TRBV2 and TRBJ2-5 gives the whole variable domain EPEVTQTPSHQVTQMGQEVILRCVPISNHLYFYWYRQILGQKVEFLVSFYNNEISEKSEIFDDQFSVERPDGSNFTLKIRSTKLEDSAMYFCASKARLYQETQYFGPGTRLLVL.

V and J are TRBV10-1 and TRBJ2-3, with 10 bases aligning to TRBD2. J gave up 4 bases and V 0 bases, and 10 bases lay outside the gene matches. The germline V gene encodes CDR1 WNHNN and CDR2 SYGVQD (reference sequence). This CDR3 spans 18 amino acids. For the CDR3, the DNA is TGCGCCAGCAGTGAGTCACGACGGCGGACTAGCGGCGCAGATACGCAGTATTTT. It encodes CASSESRRRTSGADTQYF.

This chain joins TRBV28 and TRBJ1-1, with D hard to call. The germline CDR1 and CDR2 sequences are MDHEN and SYDVKM. Between the trimmed V and J ends, which lost 7 bases and 1 base, there was a span of 13 bases. The CDR3 spans 14 residues. The CDR3 here is CASTSARKNTEAFF. Written as DNA, the CDR3 is TGTGCCAGCACGTCGGCCAGGAAGAACACTGAAGCTTTCTTT.

This clone was found once. The rearrangement joins TRBV28 to TRBJ1-4, with 8 positions matching TRBD1. The CDR3 contains 14 residues. Germline loops: CDR1 MDHEN, CDR2 SYDVKM. J lost 6 bases, V lost 7 bases, and 7 bases had no gene match. In DNA, the CDR3 is TGTGCCAGCAACCAGGACAGGGTAGATGAAAAACTGTTTTTT. Translation gives CASNQDRVDEKLFF.

The chain recombines TRBV5-6 with TRBJ1-2; 7 bases are shared with TRBD1. The V segment lost 3 bases and the J segment 2 bases; nucleotides outside the gene matches: 13. CDR1 is SGHDT, CDR2 YYEEEE, per germline. The CDR3 extends over 17 amino acids. As DNA, the CDR3 is TGTGCCAGCAGCTCCCAACGGGACAGCTTGAGAAACTATGGCTACACCTTC. Its translation: CASSSQRDSLRNYGYTF.

The rearrangement links TRBV5-1 to TRBJ1-1, with 8 bases lining up with TRBD1. Germline V gene sequence: CDR1 SGHRS, CDR2 YFSETQ. The CDR3 has 14 residues. Trimming removed 2 bases from V and 1 base from J; junction bases left unmatched: 1. CDR3 DNA sequence: TGCGCCAGCAGCTTCGGACAGGGGAACACTGAAGCTTTCTTT. Protein sequence: CASSFGQGNTEAFF.

Concerning this clone: The junction departs from germline at one end; a sequencing error may be responsible. The V call is TRBV7-9, the J call TRBJ1-2; D is undetermined. The CDR3 covers 12 residues. Germline V gene sequence: CDR1 SEHNR, CDR2 FQNEAQ (reference sequence). As DNA, the CDR3 is TGTTCCAGCAGCTTATCGCGGAATGGCTACACCTTC. Amino acids: CSSSLSRNGYTF.

The genes are TRBV14 and TRBJ2-5, with a tentative D call TRBD2 (5 bases). Per germline, CDR1 SGHDN and CDR2 FVKESK. This CDR3 is 16 amino acids long. The V and J ends lost 2 bases and 1 base respectively, with 14 bases between them. DNA of the CDR3: TGTGCCAGCAGCCAATTATTCAGAGGGCCCCAAGAGACCCAGTACTTC. Translated, it gives CASSQLFRGPQETQYF.

The chain couples TRBV4-1 to TRBJ2-2; 9 bases map to TRBD1. Germline loops: CDR1 MGHRA, CDR2 YSYEKL. With V trimmed by 4 bases and J by 14 bases, 5 bases remained unmatched. There are 12 residues in the CDR3. CDR3 loop: CASSRDRGKLFF. The CDR3 bases are TGCGCCAGCAGCCGTGACAGGGGGAAACTGTTTTTT.

J is TRBJ2-5 and V is TRBV28, with 11 nucleotides matching TRBD1. The germline V gene encodes CDR1 MDHEN and CDR2 SYDVKM. This CDR3 is 14 amino acids long. Germline trimming cut 6 bases from V and 2 bases from J; bases unmatched to any gene: 2. As DNA, the CDR3 is TGTGCCAGCAGCAGGGACAGGGGGCAAGAGACCCAGTACTTC. This translates into CASSRDRGQETQYF.

CDR3 coding DNA: TGCGCCAGCAGCTTGGCTGGGACTAGTTACGAGCAGTACTTC. The encoded protein is CASSLAGTSYEQYF. The chain joins TRBV5-1 to TRBJ2-7; TRBD2 agrees at 8 bases. The V and J ends lost 0 bases and 4 bases, in that order; junction bases with no gene match: 3. From germline, CDR1 is SGHRS and CDR2 YFSETQ. This CDR3 is 14 amino acids long.

The V and J genes are TRBV28 and TRBJ2-7; TRBD1 agrees at 8 bases. The CDR3 loop spans 14 amino acids. From germline, CDR1 is MDHEN and CDR2 SYDVKM. V shed 6 bases, J shed 0 bases, and the junction held 4 bases outside the gene matches. This CDR3 is CASRRQGSSYEQYF. CDR3 bases: TGTGCCAGCAGACGACAGGGGAGCTCCTACGAGCAGTACTTC.

A single count supports this clone. Within the sample, other DNA sequences also encode this same CDR3. V usage is TRBV7-9 and J usage is TRBJ1-2; no clear D. The CDR3 consists of 13 residues. CDR1 SEHNR and CDR2 FQNEAQ come from the germline V gene (reference sequence). The V end lost 5 bases, the J end lost 8 bases, and 15 bases lay between the germline ends. CDR3 in amino acids: CASSPGTGYGYTF. The CDR3 coding sequence is TGTGCCAGCAGCCCCGGTACGGGATACGGCTACACCTTC.

The J gene is TRBJ2-3, the V gene TRBV7-9; possibly TRBD2 for D (8 bases). Germline V gives CDR1 SEHNR, CDR2 FQNEAQ (reference sequence). This CDR3 region has 16 residues. V was shortened by 5 bases and J by 5 bases, with 20 bases between the two germline ends. The CDR3 here is CASSRDGRGRIDTQYF. The CDR3, as DNA: TGTGCCAGCAGCCGGGACGGGAGGGGGCGAATAGATACGCAGTATTTT.